Reported below is one T cell receptor (beta chain). The data stem from a study of shared clonotypes between healthy human individuals. About the study: Participating donors consisted of two women and a few men aged 18 to 49.

CD45RO-negative, CCR7-positively selected cells formed the naive CD8 fraction, excluding terminally differentiated effector memory CD45RA+ cells. V was cut by 5 bases and J by 6 bases, with 28 bases left in between. CDR1 MNHEY and CDR2 SMNVEV come from the germline V gene (reference sequence). This CDR3 has 18 amino acids. It was at deep level that the assay was run. Every subset's genomic DNA went evenly onto several immunoSEQ plates. The assay was immunoSEQ multiplex PCR, and TCRdb's table has in-frame clones only and misses some. Here the sample spans about 650,000 clones, 95% to 96% being singletons.

The sequenced sample was naive CD8+ T cells sorted from blood. The rearrangement links TRBV27 to TRBJ1-1; TRBD1 is a possible D gene (6 bases). This receptor was taken from a woman younger than 45 in good health. CDR3 region: CASSLLFSRGHGVPEAFF. CDR3 in DNA: TGTGCCAGCAGTCTACTGTTTTCGCGGGGGCATGGTGTCCCTGAAGCTTTCTTT.